The clone carrying this T cell receptor beta chain was seen repeatedly, ten times or more. The antigen is unknown. The data originate from a study of breast tumors, draining lymph nodes, adjacent tissues. Trimming removed 4 bases from V and 1 base from J, with 15 bases in between. The CDR3 spans 15 residues. CDR1 is DFQATT, CDR2 SNEGSKA, per germline (reference sequence). In TCRdb, the multiplex PCR reads were re-called with MiXCR into one record per CDR3 protein. The sample lists 66,000 or so distinct CDR3 sequences; 40% to 55% were seen once. Findings and caveats of the study: The lymph node origin of tumor T cells was framed as consistent with a hypothesis, not demonstrated. Data fit most tumor T cells coming from lymph node, expanding in tumor. Luminal-like breast cancer showed significantly greater tumor-nontumor repertoire similarity than basal-like breast cancer did. Tumor repertoires ranked between lymph nodes and nontumor tissue in diversity, with V and J gene preferences.

The source of this sequence is a female donor with breast cancer. Some clones in this sample may be carry-over from other donors' samples. The gene calls are TRBV20-1 and TRBJ2-3, with D maybe TRBD1 (5 bases). What was sequenced was breast tumor tissue. Here the CDR3 reads CSAISSGRGTDTQYF. The CDR3 DNA reads TGCAGTGCTATTTCGAGTGGCAGGGGCACAGATACGCAGTATTTT.